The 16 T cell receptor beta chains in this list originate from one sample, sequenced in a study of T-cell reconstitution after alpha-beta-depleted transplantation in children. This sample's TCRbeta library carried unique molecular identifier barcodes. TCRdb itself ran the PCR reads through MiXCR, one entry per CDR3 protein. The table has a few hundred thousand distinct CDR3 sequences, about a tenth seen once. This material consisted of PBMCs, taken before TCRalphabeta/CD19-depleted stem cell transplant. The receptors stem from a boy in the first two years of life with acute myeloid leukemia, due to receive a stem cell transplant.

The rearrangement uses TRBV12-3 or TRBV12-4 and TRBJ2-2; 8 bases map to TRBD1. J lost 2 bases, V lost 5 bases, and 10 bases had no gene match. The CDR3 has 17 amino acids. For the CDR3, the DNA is TGTGCCAGCAGTCCCCATGGGACAGGAGTAAACACCGGGGAGCTGTTTTTT. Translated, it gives CASSPHGTGVNTGELFF.

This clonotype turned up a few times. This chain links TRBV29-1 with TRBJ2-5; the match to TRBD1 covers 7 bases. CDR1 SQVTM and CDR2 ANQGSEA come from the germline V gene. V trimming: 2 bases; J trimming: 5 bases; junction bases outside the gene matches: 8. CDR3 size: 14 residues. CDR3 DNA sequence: TGCAGCGTTGAAAGGTATACAGGGGACGAGACCCAGTACTTC. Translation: CSVERYTGDETQYF.

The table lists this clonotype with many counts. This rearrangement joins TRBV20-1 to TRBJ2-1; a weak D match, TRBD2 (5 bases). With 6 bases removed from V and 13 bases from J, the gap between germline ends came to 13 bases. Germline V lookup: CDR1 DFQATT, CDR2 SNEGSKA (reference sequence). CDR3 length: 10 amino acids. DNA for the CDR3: TGCAGTGCGGGCGGGTTGGCCCAGTTCTTC. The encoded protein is CSAGGLAQFF.

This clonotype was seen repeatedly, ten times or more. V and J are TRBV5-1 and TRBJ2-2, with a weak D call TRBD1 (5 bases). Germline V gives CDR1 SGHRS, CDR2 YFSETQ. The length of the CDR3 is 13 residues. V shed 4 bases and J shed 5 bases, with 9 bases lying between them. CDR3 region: CASSGAGTGELFF. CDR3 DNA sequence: TGCGCCAGCAGCGGTGCAGGGACCGGGGAGCTGTTTTTT.

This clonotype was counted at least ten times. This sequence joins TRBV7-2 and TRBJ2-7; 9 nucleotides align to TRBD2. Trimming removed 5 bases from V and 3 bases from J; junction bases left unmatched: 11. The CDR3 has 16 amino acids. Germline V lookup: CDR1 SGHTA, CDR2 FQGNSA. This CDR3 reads CASSLTGRTSVYEQYF. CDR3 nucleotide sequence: TGTGCCAGCAGCCTTACAGGGAGGACTAGCGTCTACGAGCAGTACTTC.

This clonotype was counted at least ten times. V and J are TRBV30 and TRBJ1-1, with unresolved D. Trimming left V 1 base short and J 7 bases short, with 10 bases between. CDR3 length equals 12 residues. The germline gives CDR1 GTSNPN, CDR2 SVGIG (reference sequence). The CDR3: CAWSARYGEAFF. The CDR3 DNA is TGTGCCTGGAGTGCCAGGTATGGTGAAGCTTTCTTT.

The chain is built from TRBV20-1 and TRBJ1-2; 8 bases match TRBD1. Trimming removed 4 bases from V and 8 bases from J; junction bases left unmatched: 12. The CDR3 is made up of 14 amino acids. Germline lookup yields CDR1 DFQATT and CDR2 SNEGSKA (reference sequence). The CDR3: CSATFRGHGNGYTF. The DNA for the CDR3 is TGCAGTGCTACTTTCAGGGGGCACGGAAACGGCTACACCTTC.

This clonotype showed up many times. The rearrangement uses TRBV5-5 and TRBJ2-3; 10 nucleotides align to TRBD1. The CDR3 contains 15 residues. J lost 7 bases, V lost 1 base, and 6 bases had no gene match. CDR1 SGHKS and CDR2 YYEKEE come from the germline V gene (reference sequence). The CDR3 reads CASSLSWTGGYTQYF. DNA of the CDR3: TGTGCCAGCAGCTTGTCCTGGACAGGGGGGTATACGCAGTATTTT.

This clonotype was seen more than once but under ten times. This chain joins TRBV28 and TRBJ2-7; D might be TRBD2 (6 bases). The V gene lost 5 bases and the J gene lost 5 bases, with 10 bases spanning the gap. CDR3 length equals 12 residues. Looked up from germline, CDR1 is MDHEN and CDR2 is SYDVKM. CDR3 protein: CASSGPGDEQYF. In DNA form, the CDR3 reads TGTGCCAGCAGTGGTCCGGGGGACGAGCAGTACTTC.

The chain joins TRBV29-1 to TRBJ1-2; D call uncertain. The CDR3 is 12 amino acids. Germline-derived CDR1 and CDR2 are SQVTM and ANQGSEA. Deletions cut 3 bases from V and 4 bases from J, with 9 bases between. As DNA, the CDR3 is TGCAGCGTTGACGCTCCCGGCTATGGCTACACCTTC. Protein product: CSVDAPGYGYTF.

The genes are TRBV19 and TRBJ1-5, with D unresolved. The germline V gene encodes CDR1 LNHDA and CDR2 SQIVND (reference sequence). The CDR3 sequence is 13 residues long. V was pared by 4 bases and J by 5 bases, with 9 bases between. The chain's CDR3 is CASSTDDYQPQHF. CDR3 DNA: TGTGCCAGTAGTACCGACGATTATCAGCCCCAGCATTTT.

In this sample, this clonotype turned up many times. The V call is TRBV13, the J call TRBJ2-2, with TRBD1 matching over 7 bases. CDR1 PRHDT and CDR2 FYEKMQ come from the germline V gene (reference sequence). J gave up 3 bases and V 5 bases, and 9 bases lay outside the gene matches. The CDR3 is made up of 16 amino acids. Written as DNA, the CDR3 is TGTGCCAGCAGCCCTTTCGACAGGGAAGACACCGGGGAGCTGTTTTTT. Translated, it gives CASSPFDREDTGELFF.

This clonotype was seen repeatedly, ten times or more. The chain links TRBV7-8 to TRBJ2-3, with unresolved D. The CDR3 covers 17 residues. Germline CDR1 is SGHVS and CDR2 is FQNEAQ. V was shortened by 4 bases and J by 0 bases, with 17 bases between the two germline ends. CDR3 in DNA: TGTGCCAGCAGCTCGGTCCTCCCGGCCCTCAGCACAGATACGCAGTATTTT. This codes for CASSSVLPALSTDTQYF.

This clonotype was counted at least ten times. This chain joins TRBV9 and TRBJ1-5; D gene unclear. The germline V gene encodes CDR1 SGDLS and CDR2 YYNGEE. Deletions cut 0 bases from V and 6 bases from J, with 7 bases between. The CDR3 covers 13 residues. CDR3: CASSVGLGQPQHF. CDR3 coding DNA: TGTGCCAGCAGCGTAGGACTTGGTCAGCCCCAGCATTTT.

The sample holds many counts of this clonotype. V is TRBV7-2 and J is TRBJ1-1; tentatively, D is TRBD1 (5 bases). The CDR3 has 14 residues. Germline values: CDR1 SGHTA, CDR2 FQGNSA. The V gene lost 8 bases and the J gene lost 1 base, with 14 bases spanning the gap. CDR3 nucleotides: TGTGCCAGCTCACTAGCCGGACAGAACACTGAAGCTTTCTTT. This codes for CASSLAGQNTEAFF.

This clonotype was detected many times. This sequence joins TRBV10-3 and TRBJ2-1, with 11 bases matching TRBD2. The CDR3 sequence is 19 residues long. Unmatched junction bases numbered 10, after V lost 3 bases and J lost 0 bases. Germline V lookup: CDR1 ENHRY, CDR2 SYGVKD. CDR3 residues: CAISERLAGGSSSYNEQFF. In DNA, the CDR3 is TGTGCCATCAGTGAAAGGCTAGCGGGAGGTTCGAGCTCCTACAATGAGCAGTTCTTC.